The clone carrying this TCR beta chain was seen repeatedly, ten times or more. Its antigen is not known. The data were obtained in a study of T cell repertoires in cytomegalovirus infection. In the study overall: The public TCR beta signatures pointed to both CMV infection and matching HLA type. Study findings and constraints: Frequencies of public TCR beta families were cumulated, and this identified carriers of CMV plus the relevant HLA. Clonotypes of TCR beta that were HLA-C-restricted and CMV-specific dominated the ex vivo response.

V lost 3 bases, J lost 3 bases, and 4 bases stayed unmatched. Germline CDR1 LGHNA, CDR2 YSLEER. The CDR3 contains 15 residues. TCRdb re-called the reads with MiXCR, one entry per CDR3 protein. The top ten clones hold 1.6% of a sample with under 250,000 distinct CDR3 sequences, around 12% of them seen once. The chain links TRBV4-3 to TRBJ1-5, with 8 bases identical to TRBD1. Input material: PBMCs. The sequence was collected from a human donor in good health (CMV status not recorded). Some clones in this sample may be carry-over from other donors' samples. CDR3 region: CASSHAQGDNQPQHF. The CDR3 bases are TGCGCCAGCAGCCATGCACAGGGGGACAATCAGCCCCAGCATTTT.